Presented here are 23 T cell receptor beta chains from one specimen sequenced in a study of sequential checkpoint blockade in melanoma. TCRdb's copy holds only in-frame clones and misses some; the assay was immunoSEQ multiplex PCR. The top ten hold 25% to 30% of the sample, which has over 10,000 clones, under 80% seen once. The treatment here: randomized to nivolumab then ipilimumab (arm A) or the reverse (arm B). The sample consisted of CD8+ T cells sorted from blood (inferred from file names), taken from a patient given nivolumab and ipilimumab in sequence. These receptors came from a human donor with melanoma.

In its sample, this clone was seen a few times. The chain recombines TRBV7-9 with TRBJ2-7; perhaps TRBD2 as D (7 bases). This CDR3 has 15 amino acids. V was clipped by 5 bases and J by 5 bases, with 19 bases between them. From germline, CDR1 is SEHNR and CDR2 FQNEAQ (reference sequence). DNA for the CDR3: TGTGCCAGCAGCAGCTGGACTTCGCGGGGGCACGAGCAGTACTTC. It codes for CASSSWTSRGHEQYF. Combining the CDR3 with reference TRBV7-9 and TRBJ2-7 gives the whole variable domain DTGVSQNPRHKITKRGQNVTFRCDPISEHNRLYWYRQTLGQGPEFLTYFQNEAQLEKSRLLSDRFSAERPKGSFSTLEIQRTEQGDSAMYLCASSSWTSRGHEQYFGPGTRLTVT.

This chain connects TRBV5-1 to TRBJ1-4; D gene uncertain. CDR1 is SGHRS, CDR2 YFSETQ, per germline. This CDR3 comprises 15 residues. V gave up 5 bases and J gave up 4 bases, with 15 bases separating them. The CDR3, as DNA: TGCGCCAGCAGTTCGACACCGCTCGATAATGAAAAACTGTTTTTT. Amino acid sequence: CASSSTPLDNEKLFF.

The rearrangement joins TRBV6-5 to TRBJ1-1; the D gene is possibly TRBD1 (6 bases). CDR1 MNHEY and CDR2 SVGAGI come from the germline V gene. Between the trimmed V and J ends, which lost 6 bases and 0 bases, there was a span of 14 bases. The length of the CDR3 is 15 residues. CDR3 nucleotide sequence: TGTGCCAGCAGACAGGGAGCTCTAATGAACACTGAAGCTTTCTTT. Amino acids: CASRQGALMNTEAFF.

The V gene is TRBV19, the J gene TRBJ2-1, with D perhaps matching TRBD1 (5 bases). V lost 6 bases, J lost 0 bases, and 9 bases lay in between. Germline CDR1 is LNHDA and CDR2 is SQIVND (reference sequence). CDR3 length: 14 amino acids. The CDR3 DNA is TGTGCCAGTAGGAGACAGAGCTCCTACAATGAGCAGTTCTTC. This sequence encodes CASRRQSSYNEQFF.

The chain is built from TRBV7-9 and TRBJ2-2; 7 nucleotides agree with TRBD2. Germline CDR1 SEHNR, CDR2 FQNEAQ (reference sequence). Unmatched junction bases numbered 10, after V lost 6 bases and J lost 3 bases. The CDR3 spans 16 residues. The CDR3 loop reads CASRTPLGGYTGELFF. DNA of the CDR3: TGTGCCAGCAGGACGCCCTTGGGAGGGTACACCGGGGAGCTGTTTTTT.

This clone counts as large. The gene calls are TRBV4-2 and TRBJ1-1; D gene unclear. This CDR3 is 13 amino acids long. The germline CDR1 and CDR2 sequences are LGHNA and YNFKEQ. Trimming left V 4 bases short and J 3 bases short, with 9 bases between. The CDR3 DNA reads TGTGCCAGCAGCCGCAACGGGGACACTGAAGCTTTCTTT. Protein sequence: CASSRNGDTEAFF.

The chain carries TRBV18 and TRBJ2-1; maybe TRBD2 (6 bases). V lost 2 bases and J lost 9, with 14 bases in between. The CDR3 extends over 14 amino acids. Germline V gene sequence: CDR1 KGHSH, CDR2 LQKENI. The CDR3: CASSPVTGEGEQFF. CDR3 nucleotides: TGTGCCAGCTCACCAGTCACGGGGGAAGGTGAGCAGTTCTTC.

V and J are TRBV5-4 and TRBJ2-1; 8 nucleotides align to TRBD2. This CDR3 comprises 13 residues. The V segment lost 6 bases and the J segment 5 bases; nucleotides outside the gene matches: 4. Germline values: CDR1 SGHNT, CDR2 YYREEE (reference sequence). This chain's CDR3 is CASNKRGNNEQFF. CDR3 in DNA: TGTGCCAGCAACAAGCGGGGGAACAATGAGCAGTTCTTC.

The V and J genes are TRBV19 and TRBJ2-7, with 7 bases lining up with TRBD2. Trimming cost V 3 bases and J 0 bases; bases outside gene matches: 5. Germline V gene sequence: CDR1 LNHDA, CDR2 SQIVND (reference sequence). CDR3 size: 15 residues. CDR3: CASSMGRESSYEQYF. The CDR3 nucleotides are TGTGCCAGTAGTATGGGGCGGGAGAGCTCCTACGAGCAGTACTTC. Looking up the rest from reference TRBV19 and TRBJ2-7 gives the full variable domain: DGGITQSPKYLFRKEGQNVTLSCEQNLNHDAMYWYRQDPGQGLRLIYYSQIVNDFQKGDIAEGYSVSREKKESFPLTVTSAQKNPTAFYLCASSMGRESSYEQYFGPGTRLTVT.

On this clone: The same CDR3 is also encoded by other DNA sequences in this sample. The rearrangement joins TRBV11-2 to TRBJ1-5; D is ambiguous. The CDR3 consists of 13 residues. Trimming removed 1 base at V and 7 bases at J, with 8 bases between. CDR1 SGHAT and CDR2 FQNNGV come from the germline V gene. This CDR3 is CASSLGGGQPQHF. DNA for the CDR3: TGTGCCAGCAGCTTAGGGGGAGGACAGCCCCAGCATTTT.

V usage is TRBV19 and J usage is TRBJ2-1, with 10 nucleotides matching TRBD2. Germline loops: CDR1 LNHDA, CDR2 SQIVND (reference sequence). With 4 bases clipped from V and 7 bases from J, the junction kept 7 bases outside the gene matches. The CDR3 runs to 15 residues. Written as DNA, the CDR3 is TGTGCCAGTAGTACCCTAGCGGGAGAATATAATGAGCAGTTCTTC. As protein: CASSTLAGEYNEQFF.

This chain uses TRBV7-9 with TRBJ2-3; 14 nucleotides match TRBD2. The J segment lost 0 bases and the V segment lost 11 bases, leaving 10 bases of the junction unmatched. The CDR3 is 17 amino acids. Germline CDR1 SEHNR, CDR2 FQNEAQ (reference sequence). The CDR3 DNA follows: TGTGCCGTAGTAGGACTAGCGGGGGGAATTAGCACAGATACGCAGTATTTT. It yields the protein CAVVGLAGGISTDTQYF.

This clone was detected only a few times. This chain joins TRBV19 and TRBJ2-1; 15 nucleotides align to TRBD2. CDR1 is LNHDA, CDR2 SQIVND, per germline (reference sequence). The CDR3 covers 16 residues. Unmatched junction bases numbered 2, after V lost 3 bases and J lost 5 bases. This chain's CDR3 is CASSIRTSGGDNEQFF. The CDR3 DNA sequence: TGTGCCAGTAGTATCCGGACTAGCGGGGGGGACAATGAGCAGTTCTTC.

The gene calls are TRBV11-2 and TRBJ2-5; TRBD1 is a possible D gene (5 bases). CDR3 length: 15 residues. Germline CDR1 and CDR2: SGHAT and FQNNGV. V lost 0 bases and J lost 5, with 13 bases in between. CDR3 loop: CASSLDLRGWETQYF. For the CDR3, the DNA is TGTGCCAGCAGCTTAGATCTAAGGGGCTGGGAGACCCAGTACTTC.

The CDR3 is CASSVRDRGQETQYF. The CDR3 DNA is TGTGCCAGCAGCGTCCGGGACAGGGGGCAAGAGACCCAGTACTTC. This chain uses TRBV7-9 with TRBJ2-5; 11 nucleotides match TRBD1. Germline V gene lookup returns CDR1 SEHNR and CDR2 FQNEAQ (reference sequence). The CDR3 is made up of 15 amino acids. The V gene end was trimmed by 5 bases and the J gene end by 2 bases; junction bases not matched to a gene: 4.

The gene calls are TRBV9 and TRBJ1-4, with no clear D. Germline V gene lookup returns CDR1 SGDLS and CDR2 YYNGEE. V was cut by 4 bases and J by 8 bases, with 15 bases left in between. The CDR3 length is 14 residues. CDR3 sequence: CASSPRGGSEKLFF. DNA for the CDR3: TGTGCCAGCAGCCCGCGAGGAGGGTCCGAAAAACTGTTTTTT.

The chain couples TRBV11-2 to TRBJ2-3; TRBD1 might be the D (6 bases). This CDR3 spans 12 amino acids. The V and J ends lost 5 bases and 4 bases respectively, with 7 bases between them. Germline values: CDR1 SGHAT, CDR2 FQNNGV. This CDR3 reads CASSGGSDTQYF. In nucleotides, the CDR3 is TGTGCCAGCAGCGGGGGCTCAGATACGCAGTATTTT.

The chain's CDR3 is CASSLAGRAYNEQFF. CDR3 DNA: TGTGCCAGCAGCTTGGCCGGGAGGGCCTACAATGAGCAGTTCTTC. The J gene is TRBJ2-1, the V gene TRBV5-6; 8 bases agree with TRBD2. The CDR3 is 15 amino acids. Losses at the gene ends were 0 bases for V and 2 bases for J; bases not matched to a gene: 1. The germline V gene encodes CDR1 SGHDT and CDR2 YYEEEE.

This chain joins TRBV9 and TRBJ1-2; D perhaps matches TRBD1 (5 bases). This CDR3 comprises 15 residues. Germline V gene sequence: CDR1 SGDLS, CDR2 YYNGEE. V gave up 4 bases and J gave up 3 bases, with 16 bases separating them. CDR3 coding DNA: TGTGCCAGCAGCTCTCCATTAGGGGAGGACTATGGCTACACCTTC. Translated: CASSSPLGEDYGYTF.

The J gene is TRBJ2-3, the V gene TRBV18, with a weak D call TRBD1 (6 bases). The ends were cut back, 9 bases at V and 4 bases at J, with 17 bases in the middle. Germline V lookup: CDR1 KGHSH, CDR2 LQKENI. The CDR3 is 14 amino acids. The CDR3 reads CASYSPGEADTQYF. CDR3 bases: TGTGCCAGTTACTCACCAGGGGAAGCAGATACGCAGTATTTT.

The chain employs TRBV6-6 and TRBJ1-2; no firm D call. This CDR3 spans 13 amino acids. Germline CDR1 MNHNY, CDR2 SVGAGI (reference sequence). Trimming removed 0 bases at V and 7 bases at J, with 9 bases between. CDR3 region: CASSYSKRLGYTF. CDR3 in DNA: TGTGCCAGCAGTTACTCGAAGAGGCTTGGCTACACCTTC.

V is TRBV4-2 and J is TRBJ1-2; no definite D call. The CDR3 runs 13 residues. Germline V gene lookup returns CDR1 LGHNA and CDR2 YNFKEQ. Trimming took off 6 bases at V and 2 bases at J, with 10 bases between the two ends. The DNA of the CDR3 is TGTGCCAGCAGAACCCCGGGGAACTATGGCTACACCTTC. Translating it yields CASRTPGNYGYTF.

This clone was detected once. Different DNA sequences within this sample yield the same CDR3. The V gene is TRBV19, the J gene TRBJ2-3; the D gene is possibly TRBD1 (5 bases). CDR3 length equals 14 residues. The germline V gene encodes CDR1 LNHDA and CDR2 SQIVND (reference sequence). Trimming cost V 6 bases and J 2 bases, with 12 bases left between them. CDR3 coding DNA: TGTGCCAGTAGCCCGGACATTTACACAGATACGCAGTATTTT. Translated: CASSPDIYTDTQYF.